Below, one TCR beta chain is given with its context. No antigen is known for it. The CDR3 has 13 amino acids. The germline V gene encodes CDR1 MDHEN and CDR2 SYDVKM. The ends were cut back, 7 bases at V and 7 bases at J, with 14 bases in the middle. This sample stems from a study of cytomegalovirus exposure and HLA in healthy donors. Study-level background: Both the roughly 120 validation repertoires and the roughly 640 first-cohort repertoires used the same platform, as reported by a later analysis. The study, taken as a whole, reports: According to the study, approximately 150 TCR beta chains were cytomegalovirus-associated. That first-cohort TCR clusters tended to co-occur in the approximately 110 validation repertoires was found in a later analysis.

The table came from immunoSEQ multiplex PCR; TCRdb's copy has only in-frame clones and leaves some out. The sample has about 250,000 clones, 87% seen once. This receptor was taken from a man younger than 30 in good health and CMV-seropositive. This chain links TRBV28 with TRBJ1-5, with a tentative D call TRBD1 (5 bases). Sample: PBMCs. CDR3 coding DNA: TGTGCCAGCAACCTAGGAGGGGACCAGCCCCAGCATTTT. It yields the protein CASNLGGDQPQHF.